This entry features one TCR beta chain sequence. Caucasian, healthy and from Russia, the donors were aged between about 6 and 90. Whenever a sample was processed, at least 6 million PBMCs were isolated. CDR1 and CDR2 (germline): MNHEY, SVGEGT. J gave up 5 bases and V 2 bases, and 12 bases lay outside the gene matches. This CDR3 region has 18 residues. This specimen comes from a study of blood T cells in healthy people across ages. Then a second PCR, running roughly 6 to 11 cycles, was carried out with a sample-barcoded 5' primer and a J-beta primer mix. One entry per CDR3 protein, called by TCRdb with MiXCR from the 5' RACE reads. The profile covers about 970,000 distinct CDR3 sequences, with 51% appearing a single time and about a fifth taken by the ten largest.

The V call is TRBV6-2 or TRBV6-3, the J call TRBJ2-3; TRBD2 matches at 11 bases. Sequenced input: blood. The TCR originated in a woman aged 55-70 years in good health. In DNA form, the CDR3 reads TGTGCCAGCAGTTACGATCGGGGACTAGCGGTGATTGGAGATACGCAGTATTTT. This sequence encodes CASSYDRGLAVIGDTQYF.